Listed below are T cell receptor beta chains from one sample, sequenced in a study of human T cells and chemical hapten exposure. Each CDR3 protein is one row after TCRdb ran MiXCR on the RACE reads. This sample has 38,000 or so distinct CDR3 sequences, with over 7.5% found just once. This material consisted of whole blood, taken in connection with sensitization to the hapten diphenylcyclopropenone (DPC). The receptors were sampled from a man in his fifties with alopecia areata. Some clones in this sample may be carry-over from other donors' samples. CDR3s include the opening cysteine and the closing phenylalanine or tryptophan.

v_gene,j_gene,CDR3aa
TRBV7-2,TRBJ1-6,CASSSGTLNSPLHF
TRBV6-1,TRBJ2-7,CASREGSSLEQYF
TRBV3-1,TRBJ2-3,CASSQGSGDSTDTQYF
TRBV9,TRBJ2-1,CASSVRGPPGGEQFF
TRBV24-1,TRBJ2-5,CATSDGGYDSAGTQYF
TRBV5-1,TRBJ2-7,CASSLWGSSGDYEQYF
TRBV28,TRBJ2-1,CASSVVWEQFF
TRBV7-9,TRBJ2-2,CAPRVAGNTGELFF
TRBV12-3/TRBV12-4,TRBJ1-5,CASSGQGDNQPQHF
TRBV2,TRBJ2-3,CASSPQGARTDTQYF
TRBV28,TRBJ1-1,CASQDSADTEAFF
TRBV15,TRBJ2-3,CATSRDLSGPGYTDTQYF
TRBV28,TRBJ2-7,CASSLRGATYEQYF
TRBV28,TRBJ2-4,CASSLGVTKNIQYF
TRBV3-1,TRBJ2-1,CASSLIDGGAYNEQFF
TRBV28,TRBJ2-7,CASSFNHRDEQYF
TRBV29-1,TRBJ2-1,CSGHSTGGASYNEQFF
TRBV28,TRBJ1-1,CASSVIRGEAFF
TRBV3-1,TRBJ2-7,CASSRPRRQGGYEQYF
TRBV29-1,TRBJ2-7,CSARTGGAYEQYF
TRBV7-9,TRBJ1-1,CASSDKYGMVTEAFF
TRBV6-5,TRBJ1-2,CASRPGHYVSYTF
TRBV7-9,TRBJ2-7,CASSLLGQGSSYEQYF
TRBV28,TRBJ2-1,CASSAGTVYNEQFF